Below are 5 T cell receptor beta chains sequenced from a single sample in a study of T cells in tumors after PD-1 blockade (dated by TCRdb to between 2018 and 2021). The library was made by the immunoSEQ multiplex PCR assay. The clones in this table, taken by TCRdb from immuneACCESS, are in-frame only. Not every clone is retained; where verified, under half of the shortfall comes from an unresolved V gene, and the cause of the rest is unknown. The sample table contains about 4,200 clones; only one count was recorded for roughly 75% of them. The leading ten clones occupy around 7.6% of the sample. Reading the label with the study, this specimen's time point is: first of two pre-therapy site-matched biopsies two to three months apart. Sequenced here: tumor tissue, sampled before anti-PD-1 treatment. These receptor sequences come from a human donor with basal cell carcinoma.

The J gene is TRBJ1-1, the V gene TRBV10-1; D uncertain. CDR1 and CDR2 from the germline V gene are WNHNN and SYGVQD (reference sequence). The CDR3 runs to 16 residues. Between the trimmed V and J ends, which lost 0 bases and 6 bases, there was a span of 17 bases. This CDR3 is CASSESFGGRVAEAFF. CDR3 bases: TGCGCCAGCAGTGAGTCGTTTGGAGGAAGGGTGGCTGAAGCTTTCTTT.

This clone was seen just once. J is TRBJ2-5 and V is TRBV14; D unclear. Germline values: CDR1 SGHDN, CDR2 FVKESK. V was clipped by 0 bases and J by 5 bases, with 4 bases between them. The CDR3 consists of 12 residues. This chain's CDR3 is CASSQDQETQYF. CDR3 sequence (DNA): TGTGCCAGCAGCCAAGATCAGGAGACCCAGTACTTC.

This clone was seen a few times. The rearrangement joins TRBV5-1 to TRBJ2-7; possible D gene TRBD1, 5 bases. Germline V gene data show CDR1 as SGHRS and CDR2 as YFSETQ. V shed 4 bases and J shed 3 bases, with 14 bases lying between them. The CDR3 has 14 residues. The CDR3 here is CASSPTQGNYEQYF. DNA for the CDR3: TGCGCCAGCAGCCCAACTCAGGGTAACTACGAGCAGTACTTC.

Of note for this clone: The junction shows a germline mismatch at one end, possibly a read error. The gene calls are TRBV6-5 and TRBJ2-7; D not certain. The CDR3 extends over 13 amino acids. Per the germline V gene, CDR1 is MNHEY and CDR2 is SVGAGI. The CDR3 nucleotides read TGTGCCAGCACCGAGCCAAACGACCACGAGCGGTACTTC. Amino acids: CASTEPNDHERYF.

This chain joins TRBV6-5 and TRBJ1-4; 8 bases are a match to TRBD1. Germline-derived CDR1 and CDR2 are MNHEY and SVGAGI. Unmatched junction bases numbered 6, after V lost 5 bases and J lost 7 bases. This CDR3 comprises 14 residues. CDR3 sequence: CASSTSGGTEKLFF. The CDR3 bases are TGTGCCAGCAGTACCTCAGGGGGCACTGAAAAACTGTTTTTT.